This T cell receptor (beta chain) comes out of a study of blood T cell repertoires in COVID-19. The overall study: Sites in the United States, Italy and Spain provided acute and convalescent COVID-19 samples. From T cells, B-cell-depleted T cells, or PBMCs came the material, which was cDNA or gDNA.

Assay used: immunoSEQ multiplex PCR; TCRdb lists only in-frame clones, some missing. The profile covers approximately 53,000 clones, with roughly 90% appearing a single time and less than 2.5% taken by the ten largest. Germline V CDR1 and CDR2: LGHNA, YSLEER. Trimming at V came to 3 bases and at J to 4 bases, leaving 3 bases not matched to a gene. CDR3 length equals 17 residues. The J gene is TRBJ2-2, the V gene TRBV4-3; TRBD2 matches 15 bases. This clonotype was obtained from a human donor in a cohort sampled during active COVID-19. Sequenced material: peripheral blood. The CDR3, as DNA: TGCGCCAGCAGCCAGGGGACTAGCGGGGGGACCACCGGGGAGCTGTTTTTT. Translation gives CASSQGTSGGTTGELFF.